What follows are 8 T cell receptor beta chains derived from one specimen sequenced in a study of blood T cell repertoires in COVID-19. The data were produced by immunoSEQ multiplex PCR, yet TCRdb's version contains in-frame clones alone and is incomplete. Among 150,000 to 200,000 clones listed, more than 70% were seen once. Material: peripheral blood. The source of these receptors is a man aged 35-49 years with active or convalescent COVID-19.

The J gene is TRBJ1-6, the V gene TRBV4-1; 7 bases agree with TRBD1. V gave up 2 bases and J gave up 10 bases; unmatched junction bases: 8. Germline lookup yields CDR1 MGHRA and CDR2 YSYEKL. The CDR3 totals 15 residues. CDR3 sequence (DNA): TGCGCCAGCAGCCAAATCTTAGGACAGGACTCACCCCTCCACTTT. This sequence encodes CASSQILGQDSPLHF.

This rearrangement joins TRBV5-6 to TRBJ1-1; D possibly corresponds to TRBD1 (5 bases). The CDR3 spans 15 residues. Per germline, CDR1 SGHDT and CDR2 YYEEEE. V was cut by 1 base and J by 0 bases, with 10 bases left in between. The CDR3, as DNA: TGTGCCAGCAGCTTGTTCCCGACAGTGAACACTGAAGCTTTCTTT. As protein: CASSLFPTVNTEAFF.

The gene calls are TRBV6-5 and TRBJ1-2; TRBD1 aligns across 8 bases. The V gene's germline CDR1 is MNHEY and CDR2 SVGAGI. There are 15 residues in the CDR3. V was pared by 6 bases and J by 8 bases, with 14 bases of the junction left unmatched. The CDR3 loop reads CASSLRDRGTKGYTF. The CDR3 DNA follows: TGTGCCAGCAGCCTCCGCGACAGGGGTACGAAAGGCTACACCTTC.

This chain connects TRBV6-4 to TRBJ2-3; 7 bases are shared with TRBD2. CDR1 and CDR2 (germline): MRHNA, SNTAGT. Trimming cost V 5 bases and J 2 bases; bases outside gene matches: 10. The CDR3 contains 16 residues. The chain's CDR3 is CASSPGHRGDTDTQYF. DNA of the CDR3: TGTGCCAGCAGTCCCGGCCATCGGGGGGACACAGATACGCAGTATTTT.

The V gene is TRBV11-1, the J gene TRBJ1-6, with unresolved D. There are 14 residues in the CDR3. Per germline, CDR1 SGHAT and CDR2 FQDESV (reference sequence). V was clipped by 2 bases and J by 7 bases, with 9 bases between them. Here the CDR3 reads CASSLRGTNSPLHF. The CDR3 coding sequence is TGTGCCAGCAGCTTACGCGGAACAAATTCACCCCTCCACTTT.

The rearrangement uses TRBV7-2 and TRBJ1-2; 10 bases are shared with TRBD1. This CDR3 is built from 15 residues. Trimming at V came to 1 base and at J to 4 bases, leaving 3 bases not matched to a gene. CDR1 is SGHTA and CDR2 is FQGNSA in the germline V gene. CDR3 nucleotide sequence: TGTGCCAGCAGCTTAGGACAGGGGGCGAGCTATGGCTACACCTTC. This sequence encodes CASSLGQGASYGYTF.

As DNA, the CDR3 is TGTGCCACCCTACAGGGGGCGGTTGGCTACACCTTC. Translation: CATLQGAVGYTF. The rearrangement links TRBV6-5 to TRBJ1-2; 9 bases match TRBD1. V gave up 10 bases and J gave up 7 bases; unmatched junction bases: 7. The germline V gene encodes CDR1 MNHEY and CDR2 SVGAGI. This CDR3 is built from 12 residues.

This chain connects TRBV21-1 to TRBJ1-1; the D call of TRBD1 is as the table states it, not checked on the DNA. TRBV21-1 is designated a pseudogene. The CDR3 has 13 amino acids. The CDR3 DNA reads TGTGCCAGCAGCCCCCGACCCAGGGGTAAGGCTTTCTTT. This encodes CASSPRPRGKAFF.